The 24 T cell receptor beta chains in this list originate from one sample, sequenced in a study of identical twins. TCRdb recomputed calls from the 5' RACE reads with MiXCR, one row per CDR3 protein. The data hold approximately 890,000 distinct CDR3 sequences, with 9% to 15% observed a single time. These data also formed part of another study, on yellow fever vaccine responses in identical twins.

Sequenced input: PBMCs. The receptor set was obtained from a woman between 18 and 29 years old in good health.

This rearrangement joins TRBV6-5 to TRBJ2-2; 7 bases line up with TRBD1. Germline lookup yields CDR1 MNHEY and CDR2 SVGAGI. The CDR3 is made up of 14 amino acids. The ends lost 4 bases at V and 3 bases at J; junction bases unmatched: 2. The CDR3 loop reads CASSFGTDTGELFF. DNA of the CDR3: TGTGCCAGCAGTTTCGGGACAGACACCGGGGAGCTGTTTTTT.

The chain combines TRBV6-1 with TRBJ1-3; D is unresolved. The CDR3 sequence is 14 residues long. The V gene's germline CDR1 is MNHNS and CDR2 SASEGT. V was shortened by 5 bases and J by 4 bases, with 12 bases between the two germline ends. The CDR3 is CASSPGSLGNTIYF. In nucleotides, the CDR3 is TGTGCCAGCAGTCCCGGGTCCCTGGGAAACACCATATATTTT.

This clonotype was counted only a few times. The chain has TRBV20-1 and TRBJ2-2, with D possibly TRBD2 on 6 matching bases. Trimming pared 5 bases from V and 6 bases from J, leaving 19 bases between. Germline loops: CDR1 DFQATT, CDR2 SNEGSKA (reference sequence). The length of the CDR3 is 15 residues. CDR3 amino acids: CSAQWGSLAPGELFF. As DNA, the CDR3 is TGCAGTGCTCAGTGGGGGAGCCTAGCGCCCGGGGAGCTGTTTTTT.

This clonotype was detected only a few times. The V call is TRBV20-1, the J call TRBJ2-7, with D possibly TRBD2 on 5 matching bases. Between the trimmed V and J ends, which lost 6 bases and 2 bases, there was a span of 17 bases. The CDR3 extends over 14 amino acids. CDR1 is DFQATT, CDR2 SNEGSKA, per germline (reference sequence). The DNA for the CDR3 is TGCAGTGCCCAGTGGTCCGGAGGACCCTACGAGCAGTACTTC. Protein: CSAQWSGGPYEQYF.

This clonotype was observed a handful of times. This rearrangement joins TRBV6-2 or TRBV6-3 to TRBJ2-5; D possibly corresponds to TRBD1 (5 bases). The CDR3 runs 14 residues. Between the trimmed V and J ends, which lost 2 bases and 5 bases, there was a span of 12 bases. Germline V gene lookup returns CDR1 MNHEY and CDR2 SVGEGT. CDR3 in DNA: TGTGCCAGCAGTTACCCCCAGGGTCGGGAGACCCAGTACTTC. Translation gives CASSYPQGRETQYF.

The rearrangement uses TRBV11-2 and TRBJ2-2; 8 bases fit TRBD1. Germline CDR1 is SGHAT and CDR2 is FQNNGV. The V segment lost 3 bases and the J segment 2 bases; nucleotides outside the gene matches: 14. The CDR3 consists of 19 residues. This chain's CDR3 is CASSLETGTGRFNTGELFF. In DNA, the CDR3 is TGTGCCAGCAGCTTGGAAACGGGGACAGGTCGGTTCAACACCGGGGAGCTGTTTTTT.

Concerning this clonotype itself: At one end, the junction sequence differs from germline, possibly due to a read error. The chain combines TRBV7-9 with TRBJ1-5; 8 bases match TRBD1. The length of the CDR3 is 15 residues. The germline V gene has CDR1 SEHNR and CDR2 FQNEAQ (reference sequence). DNA of the CDR3: TGTGCCAGCAGCCTAGGACAGGGTAGCAATCTGCCCCAGCATTTT. It yields the protein CASSLGQGSNLPQHF.

The chain carries TRBV7-8 and TRBJ2-2; 7 bases line up with TRBD1. The germline V gene has CDR1 SGHVS and CDR2 FQNEAQ. V lost 4 bases and J lost 6; bases outside the gene matches: 8. This CDR3 is built from 15 residues. The CDR3 nucleotides read TGTGCCAGCAGCTCCATGACAGGGTTGTCCGGGGAGCTGTTTTTT. It encodes CASSSMTGLSGELFF.

The V gene is TRBV6-2 or TRBV6-3, the J gene TRBJ1-5; D is undetermined. The germline gives CDR1 MNHEY, CDR2 SVGEGT. The length of the CDR3 is 13 residues. The V gene lost 6 bases and the J gene lost 6 bases, with 12 bases spanning the gap. This chain's CDR3 is CASREILGQPQHF. DNA for the CDR3: TGTGCCAGCAGGGAGATACTAGGTCAGCCCCAGCATTTT.

The rearrangement joins TRBV16 to TRBJ2-7, with D hard to call. The V and J ends lost 3 bases and 6 bases respectively, with 12 bases between them. This CDR3 has 13 residues. Germline V gene lookup returns CDR1 KGHSY and CDR2 FQNENV. CDR3 sequence reads: CASSQSRTGEQYV. CDR3 nucleotide sequence: TGTGCCAGCAGCCAGTCTCGGACGGGCGAGCAGTACGTC.

The chain employs TRBV20-1 and TRBJ1-1, with 7 bases identical to TRBD1. The J segment lost 3 bases and the V segment lost 7 bases, leaving 8 bases of the junction unmatched. CDR3 length: 13 amino acids. CDR1 and CDR2 from the germline V gene are DFQATT and SNEGSKA (reference sequence). CDR3 bases: TGCAGTGTGGGGAGGGGGCAGGACACTGAAGCTTTCTTT. Protein sequence: CSVGRGQDTEAFF.

This clonotype occurred a few times. The CDR3 reads CASSLPGKGYTF. CDR3 sequence (DNA): TGTGCCAGCAGTTTACCAGGGAAGGGCTACACCTTC. The V call is TRBV28, the J call TRBJ1-2; D is perhaps TRBD1 (5 bases). V was cut by 2 bases and J by 8 bases, with 9 bases left in between. The germline CDR1 and CDR2 sequences are MDHEN and SYDVKM. This CDR3 is 12 amino acids long.

This clonotype was found a few times. This chain uses TRBV28 with TRBJ1-2; D is possibly TRBD1 (6 bases). The CDR3 extends over 16 amino acids. Germline-derived CDR1 and CDR2 are MDHEN and SYDVKM. Trimming removed 6 bases from V and 3 bases from J, with 20 bases in between. CDR3 nucleotides: TGTGCCAGCAGCTCCCCCCACAGGGTTGGGGACTATGGCTACACCTTC. Its translation is CASSSPHRVGDYGYTF.

In its sample, this clonotype was seen many times. The chain employs TRBV12-3 or TRBV12-4 and TRBJ2-7; tentative D call: TRBD2 (5 bases). This CDR3 comprises 14 residues. Trimming shortened V by 0 bases and J by 6 bases, and 12 bases separated the two germline ends. CDR3 amino acids: CASSLAGVGGEQYF. The CDR3 DNA sequence: TGTGCCAGCAGTTTAGCCGGGGTAGGCGGCGAGCAGTACTTC.

Only a few counts were recorded for this clonotype. The chain links TRBV10-3 to TRBJ2-1; 12 bases agree with TRBD2. J lost 4 bases, V lost 4 bases, and 5 bases had no gene match. The CDR3 extends over 16 amino acids. CDR1 is ENHRY and CDR2 is SYGVKD in the germline V gene. CDR3 in DNA: TGTGCCATCAGTGGGGGACTAGCGGGCTCGTACAATGAGCAGTTCTTC. It codes for CAISGGLAGSYNEQFF.

This clonotype came up a few times. The rearrangement joins TRBV4-1 to TRBJ2-3; 13 bases agree with TRBD2. Germline V gives CDR1 MGHRA, CDR2 YSYEKL. The CDR3 covers 18 residues. V lost 5 bases to trimming and J lost 2 bases; unmatched junction nucleotides: 10. The CDR3, as DNA: TGCGCCAGCAGCGGCGGGACTAGCGGGGTTCTACCCACAGATACGCAGTATTTT. Translation gives CASSGGTSGVLPTDTQYF.

In this sample, this clonotype turned up a few times. The genes are TRBV20-1 and TRBJ2-1; 14 positions match TRBD2. V lost 0 bases and J lost 12; bases outside the gene matches: 13. From germline, CDR1 is DFQATT and CDR2 SNEGSKA (reference sequence). This CDR3 is 17 amino acids long. The CDR3 here is CSARDLRLAGGPGPQFF. CDR3 coding DNA: TGCAGTGCTAGAGATCTGCGACTAGCGGGAGGGCCGGGGCCGCAGTTCTTC.

This clonotype was seen a few times. V and J are TRBV20-1 and TRBJ1-1; perhaps TRBD1 as D (5 bases). Germline-derived CDR1 and CDR2 are DFQATT and SNEGSKA (reference sequence). Trimming removed 4 bases from V and 2 bases from J, with 14 bases in between. This CDR3 contains 14 residues. The CDR3 sequence is CSATREGGNTEAFF. The CDR3 DNA is TGCAGTGCTACCAGGGAGGGTGGAAACACTGAAGCTTTCTTT.

This clonotype was detected many times. The chain employs TRBV4-1 and TRBJ1-5; TRBD1 agrees at 7 bases. Germline V gene data show CDR1 as MGHRA and CDR2 as YSYEKL. CDR3 length: 15 residues. J was trimmed by 0 bases and V by 5 bases; bases with no gene match: 4. The CDR3 spells CASSDREYSNQPQHF. CDR3 DNA sequence: TGCGCCAGCAGCGACAGGGAATATAGCAATCAGCCCCAGCATTTT.

Ten or more counts support this clonotype. The rearrangement joins TRBV7-7 to TRBJ2-2; D remains unclear. Per the germline V gene, CDR1 is SSHAT and CDR2 is FNYEAQ (reference sequence). The CDR3 totals 13 residues. V was shortened by 5 bases and J by 1 base, with 5 bases between the two germline ends. CDR3: CASSHGNTGELFF. CDR3 sequence (DNA): TGTGCCAGCAGCCACGGGAACACCGGGGAGCTGTTTTTT.

This clonotype was seen only a few times. CDR3 region: CASTVSSGSSYEQYF. CDR3 DNA: TGTGCCAGCACCGTTAGCAGCGGGAGCTCCTACGAGCAGTACTTC. V and J are TRBV11-2 and TRBJ2-7, with TRBD2 matching 8 bases. The germline V gene encodes CDR1 SGHAT and CDR2 FQNNGV. Trimming at V came to 7 bases and at J to 0 bases, leaving 8 bases not matched to a gene. The CDR3 spans 15 residues.

This chain uses TRBV6-5 with TRBJ1-6, with D uncertain. CDR1 is MNHEY, CDR2 SVGAGI, per germline. The V end was cut by 6 bases, the J end by 4 bases, with 4 bases between. The CDR3 consists of 12 residues. CDR3 amino acids: CASSNYNSPLHF. In DNA, the CDR3 is TGTGCCAGCAGCAATTATAATTCACCCCTCCACTTT.

The chain combines TRBV24-1 with TRBJ2-2; D gene ambiguous. Germline values: CDR1 KGHDR, CDR2 SFDVKD. The CDR3 runs 16 residues. Trimming stripped 6 bases from V and 3 bases from J, with 16 bases between. The CDR3 DNA sequence: TGTGCCACCAGTTCCAGCCGTTATTTGGACACCGGGGAGCTGTTTTTT. Translating it yields CATSSSRYLDTGELFF.

This rearrangement joins TRBV7-8 to TRBJ1-4, with TRBD1 identical over 9 bases. Per germline, CDR1 SGHVS and CDR2 FQNEAQ. V shed 3 bases and J 0 bases; nucleotides not matched to a gene: 8. This CDR3 has 18 residues. The CDR3 nucleotides read TGTGCCAGCAGCTTTTCGGGACAGGGTGTCGCAACTAATGAAAAACTGTTTTTT. Encoded protein: CASSFSGQGVATNEKLFF.